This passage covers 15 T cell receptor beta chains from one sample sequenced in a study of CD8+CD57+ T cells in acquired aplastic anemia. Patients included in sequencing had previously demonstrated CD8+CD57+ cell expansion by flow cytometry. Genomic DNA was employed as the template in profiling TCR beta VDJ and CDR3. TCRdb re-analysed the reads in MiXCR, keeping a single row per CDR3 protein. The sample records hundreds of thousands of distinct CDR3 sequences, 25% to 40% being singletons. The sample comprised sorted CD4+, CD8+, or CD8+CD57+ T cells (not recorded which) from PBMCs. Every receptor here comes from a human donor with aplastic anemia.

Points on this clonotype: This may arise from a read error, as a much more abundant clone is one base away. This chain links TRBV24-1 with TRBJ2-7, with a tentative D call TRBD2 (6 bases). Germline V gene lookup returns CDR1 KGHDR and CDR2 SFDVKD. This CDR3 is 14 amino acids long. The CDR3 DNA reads TGTGCCAGCAGTTTCTCGACCAGACTAGTCGAGCAGTACTTC. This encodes CASSFSTRLVEQYF.

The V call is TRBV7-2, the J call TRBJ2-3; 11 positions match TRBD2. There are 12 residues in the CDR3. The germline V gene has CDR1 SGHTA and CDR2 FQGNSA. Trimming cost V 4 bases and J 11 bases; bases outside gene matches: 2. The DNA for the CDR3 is TGTGCCAGCAGCTCTCTAGCGGGGGGGCAGTATTTT. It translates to CASSSLAGGQYF.

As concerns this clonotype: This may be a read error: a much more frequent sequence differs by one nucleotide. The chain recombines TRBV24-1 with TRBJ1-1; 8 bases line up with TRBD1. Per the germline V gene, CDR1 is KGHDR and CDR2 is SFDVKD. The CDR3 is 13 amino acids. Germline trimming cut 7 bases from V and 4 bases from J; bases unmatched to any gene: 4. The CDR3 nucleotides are TGTGCCACCAGCGGACAGGGTCGCACTGAAGCTTTCTTT. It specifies CATSGQGRTEAFF.

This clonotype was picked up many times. CDR3 region: CASSAWLGDQPQHF. CDR3 in DNA: TGTGCCAGCAGTGCTTGGTTGGGGGATCAGCCCCAGCATTTT. The V gene is TRBV2, the J gene TRBJ1-5, with a tentative D call TRBD1 (5 bases). Germline lookup yields CDR1 SNHLY and CDR2 FYNNEI. The CDR3 runs to 14 residues. The V end lost 4 bases, the J end lost 5 bases, and 12 bases lay between the germline ends. The full variable domain, its missing parts supplied by reference TRBV2 and TRBJ1-5, is EPEVTQTPSHQVTQMGQEVILRCVPISNHLYFYWYRQILGQKVEFLVSFYNNEISEKSEIFDDQFSVERPDGSNFTLKIRSTKLEDSAMYFCASSAWLGDQPQHFGDGTRLSIL.

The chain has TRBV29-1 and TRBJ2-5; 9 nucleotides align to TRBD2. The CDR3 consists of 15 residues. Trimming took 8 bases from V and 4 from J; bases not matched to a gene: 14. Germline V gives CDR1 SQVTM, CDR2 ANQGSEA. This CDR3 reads CSILFLAGGPETQYF. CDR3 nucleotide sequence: TGCAGCATCTTATTCCTGGCGGGAGGGCCAGAGACCCAGTACTTC. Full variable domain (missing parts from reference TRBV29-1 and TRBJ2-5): SAVISQKPSRDICQRGTSLTIQCQVDSQVTMMFWYRQQPGQSLTLIATANQGSEATYESGFVIDKFPISRPNLTFSTLTVSNMSPEDSSIYLCSILFLAGGPETQYFGPGTRLLVL.

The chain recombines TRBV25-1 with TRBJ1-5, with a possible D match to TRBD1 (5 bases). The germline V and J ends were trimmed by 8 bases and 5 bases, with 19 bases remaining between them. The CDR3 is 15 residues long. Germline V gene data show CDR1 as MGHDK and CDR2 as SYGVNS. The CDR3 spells CASSQGHGAYQPQHF. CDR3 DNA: TGTGCCAGCTCCCAGGGCCACGGCGCCTATCAGCCCCAGCATTTT.

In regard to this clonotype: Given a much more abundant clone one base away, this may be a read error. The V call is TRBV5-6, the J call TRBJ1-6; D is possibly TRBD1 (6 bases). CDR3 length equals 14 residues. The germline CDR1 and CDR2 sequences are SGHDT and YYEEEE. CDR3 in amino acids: CASVTGQKNSPLRF. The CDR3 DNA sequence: TGTGCCAGCGTCACGGGACAAAAGAATTCACCCCTCCGCTTT.

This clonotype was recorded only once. CDR3 DNA: TGTGCCAGCAGGCAGACAGGGGGGGCAGAAAAACTGTTTTTT. Its protein is CASRQTGGAEKLFF. V usage is TRBV6-4 and J usage is TRBJ1-4; 9 bases are a match to TRBD1. The CDR3 is 14 residues long. Losses at the gene ends were 6 bases for V and 8 bases for J; bases not matched to a gene: 7. Germline values: CDR1 MRHNA, CDR2 SNTAGT.

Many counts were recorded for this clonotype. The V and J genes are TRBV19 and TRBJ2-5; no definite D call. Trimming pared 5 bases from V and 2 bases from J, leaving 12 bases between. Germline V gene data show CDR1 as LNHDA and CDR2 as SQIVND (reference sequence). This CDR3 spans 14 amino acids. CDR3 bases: TGTGCCAGTAGTTCCTCCAGGCGACAAGAGACCCAGTACTTC. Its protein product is CASSSSRRQETQYF.

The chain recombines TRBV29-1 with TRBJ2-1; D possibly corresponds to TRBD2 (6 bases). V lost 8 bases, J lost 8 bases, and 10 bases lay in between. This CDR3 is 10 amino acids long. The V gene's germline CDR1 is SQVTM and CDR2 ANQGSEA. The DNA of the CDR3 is TGCAGCTTTAGCGGACATGAGCAGTTCTTC. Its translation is CSFSGHEQFF.

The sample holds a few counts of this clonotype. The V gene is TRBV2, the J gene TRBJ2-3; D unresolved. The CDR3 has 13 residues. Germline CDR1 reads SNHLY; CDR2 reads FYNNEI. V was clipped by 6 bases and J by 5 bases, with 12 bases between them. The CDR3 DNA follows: TGTGCCAGCAGCGACGGTCTTGAAGATACGCAGTATTTT. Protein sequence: CASSDGLEDTQYF.

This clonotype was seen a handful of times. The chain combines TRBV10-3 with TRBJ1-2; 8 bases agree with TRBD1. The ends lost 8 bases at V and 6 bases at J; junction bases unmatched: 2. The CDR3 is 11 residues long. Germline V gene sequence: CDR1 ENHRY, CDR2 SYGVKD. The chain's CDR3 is CAIDRGDGYTF. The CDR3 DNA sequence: TGTGCCATCGACAGGGGAGATGGCTACACCTTC.

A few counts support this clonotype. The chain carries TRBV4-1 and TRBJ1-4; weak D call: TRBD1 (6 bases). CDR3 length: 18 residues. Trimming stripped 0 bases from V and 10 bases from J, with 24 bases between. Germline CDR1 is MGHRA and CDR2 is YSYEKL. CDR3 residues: CASSQDLVRQQGLGKLFF. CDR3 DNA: TGCGCCAGCAGCCAAGATTTGGTGCGACAGCAGGGGTTGGGAAAACTGTTTTTT.

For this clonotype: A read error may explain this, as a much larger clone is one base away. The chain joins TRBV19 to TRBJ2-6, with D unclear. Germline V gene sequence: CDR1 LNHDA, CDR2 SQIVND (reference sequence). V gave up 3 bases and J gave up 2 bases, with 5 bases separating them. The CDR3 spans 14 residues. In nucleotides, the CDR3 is TGTGCCAGTAGTATTAACCCTGGGGCCAACGTCCTGACTTTC. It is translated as CASSINPGANVLTF.

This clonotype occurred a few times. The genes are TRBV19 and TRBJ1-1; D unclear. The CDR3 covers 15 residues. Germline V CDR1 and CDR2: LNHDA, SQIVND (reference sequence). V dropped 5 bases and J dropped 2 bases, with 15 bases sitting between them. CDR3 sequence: CASSGLRQVNTEAFF. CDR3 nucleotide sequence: TGTGCCAGTAGTGGGCTTCGCCAAGTAAACACTGAAGCTTTCTTT.